This T cell receptor beta chain stems from a study of vaccination and CD4 T cells after COVID-19. The sample holds a few counts of this clonotype. What it recognizes is unknown. Described treatment: approximately 9-day PBMC culture with coronavirus spike peptide pools or control peptides (ViraFEST assay). Germline-derived CDR1 and CDR2 are DFQATT and SNEGSKA (reference sequence). The CDR3 length is 14 residues. V lost 2 bases and J 0 bases, leaving 9 bases between the germline ends. Oncomine TCR Beta short-read sequencing was applied to DNA from cultured CD4+ T cells. One entry per CDR3 protein results from TCRdb running MiXCR on the PCR reads. The sample records about 18,000 distinct CDR3 sequences, roughly three fifths being singletons.

The receptor's source is a human donor who had recovered from COVID-19. Sequencing used CD4+ T cells from blood, cultured in vitro, obtained after SARS-CoV-2 vaccination. The rearrangement links TRBV20-1 to TRBJ2-3; the D is unclear. CDR3 in DNA: TGCAGTGCTAGAACCGGTTCGAGCACAGATACGCAGTATTTT. This sequence encodes CSARTGSSTDTQYF.